This passage covers 11 T cell receptor beta chains from one sample sequenced in a study of HIV-infected patients and healthy controls. TCRdb ran MiXCR on the 5' RACE reads and lists one entry per CDR3 protein. The sample comprises roughly 68,000 distinct CDR3 sequences, 19% of which are singletons, and approximately 1.5% rests with the top ten. The sequenced material came from CD4+ T cells from blood. Receptor source: a human donor in good health.

This clonotype showed up just a few times. The chain joins TRBV25-1 to TRBJ2-1; D is perhaps TRBD1 (6 bases). The CDR3 covers 15 residues. Trimming took 6 bases from V and 3 from J, leaving 15 bases between them. Germline CDR1 and CDR2: MGHDK and SYGVNS. The CDR3 DNA follows: TGTGCCAGCAGCCCCACAGGGTTCCTCTACAATGAGCAGTTCTTC. This translates into CASSPTGFLYNEQFF.

The chain has TRBV6-4 and TRBJ2-1; perhaps TRBD2 as D (5 bases). Trimming took off 9 bases at V and 5 bases at J, with 14 bases between the two ends. Germline CDR1 is MRHNA and CDR2 is SNTAGT. The CDR3 loop spans 13 amino acids. The CDR3 bases are TGTGCCAGAGCGGAAGTTGGGGACAATGAGCAGTTCTTC. Translation gives CARAEVGDNEQFF.

There are a few counts of this clonotype. The chain combines TRBV11-1 with TRBJ2-3; 7 positions agree with TRBD1. J was trimmed by 7 bases and V by 5 bases; bases with no gene match: 9. The CDR3 extends over 14 amino acids. CDR1 is SGHAT, CDR2 FQDESV, per germline (reference sequence). The CDR3 region is CASSPTTGRNTQYF. CDR3 in DNA: TGTGCCAGCAGCCCGACGACAGGGAGAAATACGCAGTATTTT.

This clonotype was seen only a few times. The V gene is TRBV5-5, the J gene TRBJ1-1; D is unresolved. CDR3 size: 14 residues. CDR1 is SGHKS, CDR2 YYEKEE, per germline (reference sequence). V was shortened by 4 bases and J by 4 bases, with 14 bases between the two germline ends. This CDR3 is CASSEGRGSTEAFF. CDR3 DNA: TGTGCCAGCAGCGAAGGTAGAGGGAGCACTGAAGCTTTCTTT.

This clonotype was detected only a few times. The chain combines TRBV12-3 or TRBV12-4 with TRBJ1-1; 7 bases match TRBD1. Trimming at V came to 5 bases and at J to 0 bases, leaving 3 bases not matched to a gene. The CDR3 length is 14 residues. The CDR3 nucleotides are TGTGCCAGCAGTCCACAGGGGCTGAACACTGAAGCTTTCTTT. Protein: CASSPQGLNTEAFF.

The chain is built from TRBV7-2 and TRBJ1-5; D perhaps matches TRBD1 (6 bases). The germline V and J ends were trimmed by 5 bases and 6 bases, with 14 bases remaining between them. CDR3 size: 14 residues. The V gene's germline CDR1 is SGHTA and CDR2 FQGNSA. As DNA, the CDR3 is TGTGCCAGCAGCCCAACAGGGTTAAGTCAGCCCCAGCATTTT. Its translation: CASSPTGLSQPQHF. Variable domain in full (rest from reference TRBV7-2 and TRBJ1-5): GAGVSQSPSNKVTEKGKDVELRCDPISGHTALYWYRQSLGQGLEFLIYFQGNSAPDKSGLPSDRFSAERTGGSVSTLTIQRTQQEDSAVYLCASSPTGLSQPQHFGDGTRLSIL.

This clonotype showed up just once. The chain couples TRBV29-1 to TRBJ1-1, with a weak D call TRBD1 (6 bases). Germline-derived CDR1 and CDR2 are SQVTM and ANQGSEA. Trimming removed 6 bases from V and 3 bases from J, with 17 bases in between. CDR3 length: 14 amino acids. CDR3 DNA: TGCAGCGTAGGACAGCCTCCAGGGGACACTGAAGCTTTCTTT. Its translation: CSVGQPPGDTEAFF.

This clonotype was observed a handful of times. This sequence joins TRBV12-3 or TRBV12-4 and TRBJ2-3; TRBD2 is a possible D gene (6 bases). Trimming removed 7 bases at V and 1 base at J, with 18 bases between. The CDR3 spans 16 residues. In DNA form, the CDR3 reads TGTGCCAGCAATTCTGCCCGGGACTCAGGCACAGATACGCAGTATTTT. As protein: CASNSARDSGTDTQYF.

There are a few counts of this clonotype. The genes are TRBV12-3 or TRBV12-4 and TRBJ1-1, with no clear D. The CDR3 has 13 residues. V was pared by 1 base and J by 6 bases, with 9 bases between. The CDR3 nucleotides read TGTGCCAGCAGTTTAGGGGAGCCAGCTGAAGCTTTCTTT. Protein sequence: CASSLGEPAEAFF.

This clonotype was recorded a few times. The J gene is TRBJ2-1, the V gene TRBV7-2; 7 nucleotides agree with TRBD1. There are 14 residues in the CDR3. Per germline, CDR1 SGHTA and CDR2 FQGNSA. V lost 4 bases, J lost 5 bases, and 5 bases stayed unmatched. The CDR3 reads CASSSRQGNNEQFF. The CDR3 bases are TGTGCCAGCAGCTCACGACAGGGCAACAATGAGCAGTTCTTC.

The chain has TRBV20-1 and TRBJ1-1, with D maybe TRBD1 (5 bases). V lost 6 bases to trimming and J lost 4 bases, with 15 bases between them. Germline V CDR1 and CDR2: DFQATT, SNEGSKA (reference sequence). CDR3 size: 13 residues. The CDR3 bases are TGCAGTGCCCCAAGTCCGGGGCGCACTGAAGCTTTCTTT. Translated: CSAPSPGRTEAFF.